These 8 T cell receptor beta chains came from one sample sequenced in a study of blood T cells in healthy people across ages. The second PCR ran about 6 to 12 cycles with a sample-barcoded 5' primer and J-beta primers. TCRdb fed the 5' RACE reads into MiXCR, producing one record per CDR3 protein. Of 650,000 to 1,000,000 distinct CDR3 sequences in the sample, roughly 35% were seen once. The sample taken for sequencing was blood. The source of these receptors is a man aged 18 to 29 in good health.

This clonotype was counted between two and nine times. The chain uses TRBV29-1 and TRBJ2-3; D remains ambiguous. From germline, CDR1 is SQVTM and CDR2 ANQGSEA. The CDR3 extends over 13 amino acids. Trimming took 7 bases from V and 6 from J, leaving 17 bases between them. The CDR3 loop is CSAPPRLGDTQYF. The CDR3 DNA reads TGCAGCGCCCCCCCCCGGCTAGGGGATACGCAGTATTTT.

This clonotype appeared once. The genes are TRBV12-3 or TRBV12-4 and TRBJ2-3; 9 bases agree with TRBD2. Trimming cost V 1 base and J 15 bases; bases outside gene matches: 14. The CDR3 runs 15 residues. The CDR3 here is CASSLGEASGDVEYF. CDR3 in DNA: TGTGCCAGCAGTTTAGGGGAGGCTAGCGGGGATGTGGAATATTTT.

The chain joins TRBV10-3 to TRBJ1-4; no firm D call. Between the trimmed V and J ends, which lost 2 bases and 7 bases, there was a span of 11 bases. CDR1 and CDR2 from the germline V gene are ENHRY and SYGVKD. The CDR3 contains 14 residues. In nucleotides, the CDR3 is TGTGCCATCAGTGAGGCGAGGTTGACTGAAAAACTGTTTTTT. Protein: CAISEARLTEKLFF.

The V call is TRBV6-6, the J call TRBJ2-3, with TRBD1 identical over 7 bases. Looked up from germline, CDR1 is MNHNY and CDR2 is SVGAGI (reference sequence). V was pared by 5 bases and J by 6 bases, with 11 bases of the junction left unmatched. The CDR3 has 15 residues. In DNA, the CDR3 is TGTGCCAGCAGTCGTGGACAGGCCGTTGCGGATACGCAGTATTTT. It is translated as CASSRGQAVADTQYF.

This chain links TRBV7-2 with TRBJ1-6; weak D call: TRBD1 (5 bases). Per germline, CDR1 SGHTA and CDR2 FQGNSA. The V end lost 5 bases, the J end lost 9 bases, and 17 bases lay between the germline ends. The CDR3 consists of 15 residues. This CDR3 reads CASSPLTRDGSPLHF. CDR3 in DNA: TGTGCCAGCAGCCCGCTTACGCGGGACGGTTCACCCCTCCACTTT.

In its sample, this clonotype was seen a few times. The chain joins TRBV6-5 to TRBJ2-5, with 14 bases lining up with TRBD2. J gave up 0 bases and V 0 bases, and 3 bases lay outside the gene matches. Germline V lookup: CDR1 MNHEY, CDR2 SVGAGI. This CDR3 comprises 18 residues. The CDR3 DNA sequence: TGTGCCAGCAGTTACTCGAGACTAGCGGGGGGGAACCAAGAGACCCAGTACTTC. It yields the protein CASSYSRLAGGNQETQYF.

The chain links TRBV20-1 to TRBJ1-2; D is possibly TRBD1 (5 bases). V dropped 7 bases and J dropped 3 bases, with 15 bases sitting between them. This CDR3 spans 13 amino acids. The V gene's germline CDR1 is DFQATT and CDR2 SNEGSKA (reference sequence). The CDR3 is CSVDSIEDYGYTF. CDR3 sequence (DNA): TGCAGTGTCGACAGTATTGAAGACTATGGCTACACCTTC.

This clonotype has a handful of counts. Here the CDR3 DNA reads TGTGCCATCAGTGAGCCTATTAACAATGAGCAGTACTTC. As protein: CAISEPINNEQYF. The V and J genes are TRBV10-3 and TRBJ2-5; D is undetermined. Trimming removed 2 bases from V and 11 bases from J, with 15 bases in between. The CDR3 spans 13 residues. Germline V CDR1 and CDR2: ENHRY, SYGVKD.